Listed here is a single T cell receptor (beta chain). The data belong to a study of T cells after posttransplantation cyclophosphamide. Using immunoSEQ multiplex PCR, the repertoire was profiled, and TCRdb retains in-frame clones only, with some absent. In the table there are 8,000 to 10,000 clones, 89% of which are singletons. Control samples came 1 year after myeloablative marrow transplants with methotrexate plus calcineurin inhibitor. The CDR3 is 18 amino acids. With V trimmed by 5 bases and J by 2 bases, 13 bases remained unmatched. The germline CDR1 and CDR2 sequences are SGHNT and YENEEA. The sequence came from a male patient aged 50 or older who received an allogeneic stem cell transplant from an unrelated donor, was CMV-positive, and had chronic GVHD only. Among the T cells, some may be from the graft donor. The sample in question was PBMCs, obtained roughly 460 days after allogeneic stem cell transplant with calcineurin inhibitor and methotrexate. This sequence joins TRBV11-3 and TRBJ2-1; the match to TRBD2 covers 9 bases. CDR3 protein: CASSDIAGAVETYNEQFF. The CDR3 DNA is TGTGCCAGCAGCGATATAGCGGGAGCGGTTGAGACCTACAATGAGCAGTTCTTC.